The 21 T cell receptor beta chains below all came from one sample that was sequenced in a study of blood T cell repertoires in COVID-19. Produced via immunoSEQ multiplex PCR; TCRdb's table is partial and in-frame only. The sample shows 360,000 or so clones, roughly 87% of them seen only once. The source material was PBMCs or T cells enriched from blood (not recorded which). The receptors come from a woman aged 25 to 45 who had recovered from COVID-19.

The CDR3 loop reads CATRRGAENTGELFF. The CDR3 nucleotides are TGTGCCACCCGCCGGGGAGCGGAGAACACCGGGGAGCTGTTTTTT. This chain joins TRBV28 and TRBJ2-2, with D perhaps TRBD2 (5 bases). This CDR3 has 15 residues. The V and J ends lost 10 bases and 1 base respectively, with 16 bases between them. The V gene's germline CDR1 is MDHEN and CDR2 SYDVKM.

This chain joins TRBV11-3 and TRBJ2-7, with TRBD2 matching over 9 bases. The trim removed 3 bases at V and 7 bases at J, leaving 4 bases unmatched. The CDR3 covers 13 residues. Germline CDR1 reads SGHNT; CDR2 reads YENEEA. The CDR3 region is CASSFSGSGEQYF. In DNA form, the CDR3 reads TGTGCCAGCAGCTTTAGCGGGAGTGGTGAGCAGTACTTC.

The gene calls are TRBV3-1 (or the pseudogene TRBV3-2) and TRBJ1-2; D remains ambiguous. The CDR3 consists of 12 residues. Trimming removed 0 bases at V and 4 bases at J, with 3 bases between. CDR1 and CDR2 (germline): LGHDT, YNNKEL (reference sequence). The CDR3 region is CASSQDRYGYTF. CDR3 nucleotide sequence: TGTGCCAGCAGCCAAGACCGCTATGGCTACACCTTC.

This clone was found once. This rearrangement joins TRBV19 to TRBJ1-1, with 8 bases identical to TRBD1. This CDR3 spans 14 amino acids. Germline V CDR1 and CDR2: LNHDA, SQIVND (reference sequence). Losses at the gene ends were 1 base for V and 3 bases for J; bases not matched to a gene: 1. The CDR3 DNA sequence: TGTGCCAGTAGTATAGGGACAGGGCACACTGAAGCTTTCTTT. Its translation is CASSIGTGHTEAFF.

A few counts support this clone. This sequence joins TRBV6-5 and TRBJ1-6; 7 nucleotides line up with TRBD1. Germline assignment: CDR1 MNHEY and CDR2 SVGAGI. The length of the CDR3 is 14 residues. J was trimmed by 10 bases and V by 0 bases; bases with no gene match: 3. CDR3 sequence: CASSYSRGQSPLHF. The DNA of the CDR3 is TGTGCCAGCAGTTACTCGAGGGGGCAATCACCCCTCCACTTT.

This clone has a handful of counts. The rearrangement joins TRBV5-1 to TRBJ1-1; no reliable D call. CDR1 is SGHRS, CDR2 YFSETQ, per germline. This CDR3 has 15 amino acids. Trimming cost V 3 bases and J 3 bases, with 15 bases left between them. The CDR3 region is CASSSDTGSYTEAFF. Here the CDR3 DNA reads TGCGCCAGCAGCTCGGATACCGGGAGCTACACTGAAGCTTTCTTT.

The rearrangement joins TRBV9 to TRBJ2-3; TRBD2 aligns across 7 bases. Germline CDR1 is SGDLS and CDR2 is YYNGEE. Germline trimming cut 4 bases from V and 5 bases from J; bases unmatched to any gene: 10. CDR3 length: 15 residues. Here the CDR3 DNA reads TGTGCCAGCAGCCCGGGACCGGGAGGCGTAGATACGCAGTATTTT. Its protein product is CASSPGPGGVDTQYF.

V gene TRBV15 combines with J gene TRBJ2-2; D is uncertain. The length of the CDR3 is 16 residues. Germline V gene sequence: CDR1 LNHNV, CDR2 YYDKDF (reference sequence). V dropped 4 bases and J dropped 0 bases, with 12 bases sitting between them. The CDR3 DNA is TGTGCCACCAGCAAATCAGAGCGCACGAACACCGGGGAGCTGTTTTTT. Translating it yields CATSKSERTNTGELFF. Looking up the rest from reference TRBV15 and TRBJ2-2 gives the full variable domain: DAMVIQNPRYQVTQFGKPVTLSCSQTLNHNVMYWYQQKSSQAPKLLFHYYDKDFNNEADTPDNFQSRRPNTSFCFLDIRSPGLGDTAMYLCATSKSERTNTGELFFGEGSRLTVL.

The rearrangement joins TRBV5-5 to TRBJ1-5, with TRBD1 matching 9 bases. Germline CDR1 reads SGHKS; CDR2 reads YYEKEE (reference sequence). Losses at the gene ends were 2 bases for V and 7 bases for J; bases not matched to a gene: 7. The CDR3 extends over 15 amino acids. CDR3 protein: CASSFEGDRDQPQHF. In DNA form, the CDR3 reads TGTGCCAGCAGCTTTGAGGGGGACAGGGACCAGCCCCAGCATTTT.

The chain links TRBV3-1 (or the pseudogene TRBV3-2) to TRBJ1-1; 7 positions match TRBD1. The CDR3 is 14 residues long. Germline CDR1 LGHDT, CDR2 YNNKEL (reference sequence). V shed 5 bases and J 6 bases; nucleotides not matched to a gene: 9. The CDR3 DNA reads TGTGCCAGCAGCTTCCTCGGCAGGGGGGCTGAAGCTTTCTTT. Its protein is CASSFLGRGAEAFF.

The J gene is TRBJ2-3, the V gene TRBV7-6, with 12 bases aligning to TRBD2. Trimming cost V 4 bases and J 6 bases; bases outside gene matches: 11. Germline-derived CDR1 and CDR2 are SGHVS and FNYEAQ. The CDR3 is 17 amino acids. The CDR3 bases are TGTGCCAGCAGCTCTACCGCCAGGACTAGCGGGGTTGATACGCAGTATTTT. Translated, it gives CASSSTARTSGVDTQYF. The whole variable domain, filled in from reference TRBV7-6 and TRBJ2-3, reads GAGVSQSPRYKVTKRGQDVALRCDPISGHVSLYWYRQALGQGPEFLTYFNYEAQQDKSGLPNDRFSAERPEGSISTLTIQRTEQRDSAMYRCASSSTARTSGVDTQYFGPGTRLTVL.

The count of this clone is one. The rearrangement uses TRBV13 and TRBJ2-2; 8 bases are a match to TRBD2. The CDR3 is 18 residues long. Germline assignment: CDR1 PRHDT and CDR2 FYEKMQ (reference sequence). V shed 2 bases and J 2 bases; nucleotides not matched to a gene: 10. The CDR3 sequence is CASSLRVGGLANTGELFF. For the CDR3, the DNA is TGTGCCAGCAGCTTAAGGGTCGGAGGACTAGCTAACACCGGGGAGCTGTTTTTT.

This chain connects TRBV5-1 to TRBJ1-1; TRBD1 is a possible D gene (5 bases). Germline V gene lookup returns CDR1 SGHRS and CDR2 YFSETQ. The ends were cut back, 1 base at V and 3 bases at J, with 13 bases in the middle. This CDR3 is built from 15 residues. CDR3 coding DNA: TGCGCCAGCAGCTTGCAGGGAGGGATGGACACTGAAGCTTTCTTT. Residues: CASSLQGGMDTEAFF.

The CDR3 nucleotides read TGTGCCAGCTCACCCCCGACAGTTCAATATGGCTACACCTTC. Protein product: CASSPPTVQYGYTF. V and J are TRBV18 and TRBJ1-2, with D perhaps matching TRBD1 (5 bases). Trimming took 3 bases from V and 5 from J, leaving 13 bases between them. CDR1 is KGHSH, CDR2 LQKENI, per germline. The CDR3 loop spans 14 amino acids.

CDR3 protein: CASTKLAGEGNEQFF. CDR3 coding DNA: TGTGCCAGCACTAAACTAGCGGGAGAAGGCAATGAGCAGTTCTTC. This rearrangement joins TRBV6-5 to TRBJ2-1; 11 bases are a match to TRBD2. The trim removed 7 bases at V and 6 bases at J, leaving 8 bases unmatched. Germline V gene data show CDR1 as MNHEY and CDR2 as SVGAGI. The CDR3 totals 15 residues.

The V gene is TRBV19, the J gene TRBJ1-3; maybe TRBD1 (6 bases). V lost 3 bases and J lost 0, with 12 bases in between. The germline CDR1 and CDR2 sequences are LNHDA and SQIVND (reference sequence). This CDR3 region has 16 residues. The CDR3 reads CASSIRDTYSGNTIYF. CDR3 nucleotides: TGTGCCAGTAGTATTAGGGACACCTACTCTGGAAACACCATATATTTT.

This rearrangement joins TRBV6-5 to TRBJ1-2; TRBD1 aligns across 9 bases. The J segment lost 2 bases and the V segment lost 6 bases, leaving 7 bases of the junction unmatched. This CDR3 is built from 15 residues. Germline-derived CDR1 and CDR2 are MNHEY and SVGAGI. In DNA form, the CDR3 reads TGTGCCAGCAGCCCCGGGGACAGGGCAAACTATGGCTACACCTTC. It codes for CASSPGDRANYGYTF.

The V and J genes are TRBV7-2 and TRBJ1-4; TRBD1 aligns across 7 bases. The CDR3 length is 15 residues. The V gene end was trimmed by 5 bases and the J gene end by 4 bases; junction bases not matched to a gene: 7. Germline V lookup: CDR1 SGHTA, CDR2 FQGNSA. The CDR3 DNA is TGTGCCAGCAGCGACTGGACAGGTGGTAATGAAAAACTGTTTTTT. Protein: CASSDWTGGNEKLFF.

The rearrangement joins TRBV4-1 to TRBJ1-5; TRBD1 might be the D (5 bases). The CDR3 runs to 17 residues. Germline-derived CDR1 and CDR2 are MGHRA and YSYEKL. The V and J ends lost 2 bases and 0 bases respectively, with 14 bases between them. In nucleotides, the CDR3 is TGCGCCAGCAGCCAAATCGATATGGGACTTAGCAATCAGCCCCAGCATTTT. Translation gives CASSQIDMGLSNQPQHF.

This chain joins TRBV12-3 or TRBV12-4 and TRBJ1-1, with 11 nucleotides matching TRBD1. The junction had 6 bases not matched to a gene; V was cut back by 5 bases and J by 10 bases. The CDR3 spans 13 residues. CDR3: CASSPGQGARAFF. As DNA, the CDR3 is TGTGCCAGCAGTCCAGGACAGGGGGCGAGAGCTTTCTTT.

This chain links TRBV5-1 with TRBJ2-7; TRBD1 matches at 8 bases. Per germline, CDR1 SGHRS and CDR2 YFSETQ. The junction had 8 bases not matched to a gene; V was cut back by 3 bases and J by 3 bases. This CDR3 spans 15 amino acids. The CDR3 loop is CASSSGQGSSYEQYF. The CDR3, as DNA: TGCGCCAGCAGCTCTGGACAGGGAAGTAGCTACGAGCAGTACTTC.